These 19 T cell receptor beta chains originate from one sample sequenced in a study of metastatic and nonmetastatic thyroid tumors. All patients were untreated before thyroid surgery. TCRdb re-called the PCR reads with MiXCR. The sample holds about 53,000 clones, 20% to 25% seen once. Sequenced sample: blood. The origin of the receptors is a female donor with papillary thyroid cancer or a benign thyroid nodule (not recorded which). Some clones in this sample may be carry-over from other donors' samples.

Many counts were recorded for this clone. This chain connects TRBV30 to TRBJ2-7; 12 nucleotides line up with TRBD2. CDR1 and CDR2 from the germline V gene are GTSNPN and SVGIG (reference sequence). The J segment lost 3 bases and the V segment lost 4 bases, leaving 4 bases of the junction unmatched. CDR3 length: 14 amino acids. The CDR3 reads CAWNGLAGNYEQYF. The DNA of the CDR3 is TGTGCCTGGAACGGACTAGCGGGAAACTACGAGCAGTACTTC.

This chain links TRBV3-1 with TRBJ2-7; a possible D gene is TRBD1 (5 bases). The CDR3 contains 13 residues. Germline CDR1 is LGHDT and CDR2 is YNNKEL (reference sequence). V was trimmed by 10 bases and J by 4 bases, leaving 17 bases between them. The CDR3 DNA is TGTGCCATCATCCAAGGTCCAGGGTACGAGCAGTACTTC. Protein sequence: CAIIQGPGYEQYF.

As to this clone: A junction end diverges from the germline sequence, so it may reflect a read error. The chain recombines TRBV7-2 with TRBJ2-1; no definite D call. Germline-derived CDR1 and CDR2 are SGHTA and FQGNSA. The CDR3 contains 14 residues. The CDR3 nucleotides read TGTGCCAGCAGCTTAGGCCCAAGTGGCAATGAGCGGTTCTTC. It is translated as CASSLGPSGNERFF.

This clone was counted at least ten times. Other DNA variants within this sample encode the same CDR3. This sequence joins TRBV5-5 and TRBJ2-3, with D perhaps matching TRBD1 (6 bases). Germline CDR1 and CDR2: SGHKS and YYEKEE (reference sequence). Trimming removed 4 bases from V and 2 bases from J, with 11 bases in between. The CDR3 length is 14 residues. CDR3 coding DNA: TGTGCCAGCAGCCCAACAGGGACCACAGATACGCAGTATTTT. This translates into CASSPTGTTDTQYF.

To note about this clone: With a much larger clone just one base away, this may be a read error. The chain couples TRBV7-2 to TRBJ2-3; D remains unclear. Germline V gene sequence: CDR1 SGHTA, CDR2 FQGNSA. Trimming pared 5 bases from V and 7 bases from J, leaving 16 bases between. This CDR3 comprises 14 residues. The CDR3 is CASSRVGRRYTQYF. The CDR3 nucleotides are TGTGCCAGCAGCCGTGTGGGCCGGAGATATACGCAGTATTTT.

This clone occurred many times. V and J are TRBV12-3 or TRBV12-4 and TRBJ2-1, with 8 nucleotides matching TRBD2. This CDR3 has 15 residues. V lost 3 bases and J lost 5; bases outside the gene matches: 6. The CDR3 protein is CASSLVWREDNEQFF. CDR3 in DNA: TGTGCCAGCAGTTTGGTTTGGCGGGAGGACAATGAGCAGTTCTTC.

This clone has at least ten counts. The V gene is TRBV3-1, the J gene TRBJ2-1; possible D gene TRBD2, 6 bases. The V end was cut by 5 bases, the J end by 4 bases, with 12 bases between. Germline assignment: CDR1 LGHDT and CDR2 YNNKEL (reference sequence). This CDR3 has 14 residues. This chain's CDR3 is CASSSRGGYNEQFF. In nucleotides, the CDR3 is TGTGCCAGCAGCTCGCGTGGGGGGTACAATGAGCAGTTCTTC.

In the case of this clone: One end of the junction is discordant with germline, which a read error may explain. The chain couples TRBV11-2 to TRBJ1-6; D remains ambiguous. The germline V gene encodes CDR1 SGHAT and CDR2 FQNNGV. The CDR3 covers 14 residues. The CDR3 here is CAGSSAARSSPLHF. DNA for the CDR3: TGTGCCGGCAGCTCCGCCGCCAGGTCTTCTCCCCTCCACTTT.

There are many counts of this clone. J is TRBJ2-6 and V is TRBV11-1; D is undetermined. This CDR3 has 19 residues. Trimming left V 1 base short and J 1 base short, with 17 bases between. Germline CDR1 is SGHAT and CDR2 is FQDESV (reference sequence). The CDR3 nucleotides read TGTGCCAGCAGCTTAGACGCCTTTAGCAGGAAGTCTGGGGCCAACGTCCTGACTTTC. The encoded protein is CASSLDAFSRKSGANVLTF.

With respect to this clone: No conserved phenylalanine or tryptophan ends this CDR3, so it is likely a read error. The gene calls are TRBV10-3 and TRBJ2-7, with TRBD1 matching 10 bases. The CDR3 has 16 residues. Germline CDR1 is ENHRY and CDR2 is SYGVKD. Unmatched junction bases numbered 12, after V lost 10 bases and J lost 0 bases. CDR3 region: CATCLSGTGDSYEQYC. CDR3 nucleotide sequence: TGTGCCACGTGTTTATCTGGGACAGGGGACTCCTACGAGCAGTACTGC.

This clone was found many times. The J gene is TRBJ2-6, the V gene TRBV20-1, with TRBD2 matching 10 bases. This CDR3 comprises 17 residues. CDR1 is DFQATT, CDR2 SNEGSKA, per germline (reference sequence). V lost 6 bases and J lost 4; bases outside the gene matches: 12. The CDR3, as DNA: TGCAGTGCCTACCCAGCGGGAGGGCCGCGAGGGGCCAACGTCCTGACTTTC. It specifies CSAYPAGGPRGANVLTF.

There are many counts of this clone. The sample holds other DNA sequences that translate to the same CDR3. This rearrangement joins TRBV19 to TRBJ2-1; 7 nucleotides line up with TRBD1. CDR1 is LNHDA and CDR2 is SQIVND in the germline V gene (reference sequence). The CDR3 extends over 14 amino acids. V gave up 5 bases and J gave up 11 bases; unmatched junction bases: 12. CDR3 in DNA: TGTGCCAGTAGTCTACCCTCGGACAGGCGGAAGCAGTTCTTC. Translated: CASSLPSDRRKQFF.

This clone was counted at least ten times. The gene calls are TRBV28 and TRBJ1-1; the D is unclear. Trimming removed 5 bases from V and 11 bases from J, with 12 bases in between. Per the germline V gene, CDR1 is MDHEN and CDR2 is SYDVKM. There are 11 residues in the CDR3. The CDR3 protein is CASSRQLGAFF. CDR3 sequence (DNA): TGTGCCAGCAGTCGGCAGTTAGGGGCTTTCTTT.

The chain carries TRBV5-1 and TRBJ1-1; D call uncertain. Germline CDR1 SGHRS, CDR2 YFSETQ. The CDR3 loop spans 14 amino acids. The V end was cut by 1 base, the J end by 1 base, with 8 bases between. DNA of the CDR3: TGCGCCAGCAGCTTGAACTCTGCGAACACTGAAGCTTTCTTT. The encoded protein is CASSLNSANTEAFF.

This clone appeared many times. CDR3 in amino acids: CASSVDWDGSGYTF. The CDR3 DNA follows: TGTGCCAGCAGCGTAGACTGGGACGGGAGTGGCTACACCTTC. The J gene is TRBJ1-2, the V gene TRBV9; D perhaps matches TRBD1 (5 bases). The CDR3 covers 14 residues. Trimming removed 0 bases from V and 7 bases from J, with 13 bases in between. The germline V gene encodes CDR1 SGDLS and CDR2 YYNGEE.

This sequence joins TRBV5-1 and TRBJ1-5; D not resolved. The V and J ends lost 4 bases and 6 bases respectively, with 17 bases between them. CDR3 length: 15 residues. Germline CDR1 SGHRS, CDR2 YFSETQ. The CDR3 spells CASSPLGGQCQPQHF. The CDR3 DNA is TGCGCCAGCAGCCCCCTGGGTGGGCAATGTCAGCCCCAGCATTTT.

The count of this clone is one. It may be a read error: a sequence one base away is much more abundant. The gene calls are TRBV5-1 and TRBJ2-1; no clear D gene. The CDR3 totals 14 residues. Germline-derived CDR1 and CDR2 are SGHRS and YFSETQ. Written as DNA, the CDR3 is TGCGCCAGCAGCCCCTCTAGTGGCTACAATGAGCAGTTATTC. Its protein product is CASSPSSGYNEQLF.

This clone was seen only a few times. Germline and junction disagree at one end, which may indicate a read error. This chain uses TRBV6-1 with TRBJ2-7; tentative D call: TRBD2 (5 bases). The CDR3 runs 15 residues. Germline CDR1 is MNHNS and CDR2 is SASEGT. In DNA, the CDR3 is TGTGCCACTGACTACGAGGACTCGTCCTCCTACGAGCATTACTTC. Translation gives CATDYEDSSSYEHYF.

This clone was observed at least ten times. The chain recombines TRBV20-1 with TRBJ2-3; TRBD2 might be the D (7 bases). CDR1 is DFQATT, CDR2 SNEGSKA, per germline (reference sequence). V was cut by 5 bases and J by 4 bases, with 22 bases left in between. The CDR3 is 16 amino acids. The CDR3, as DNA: TGCAGTGCTTCACCTAGCGGAGTGGGGGGCGCAGATACGCAGTATTTT. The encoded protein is CSASPSGVGGADTQYF.